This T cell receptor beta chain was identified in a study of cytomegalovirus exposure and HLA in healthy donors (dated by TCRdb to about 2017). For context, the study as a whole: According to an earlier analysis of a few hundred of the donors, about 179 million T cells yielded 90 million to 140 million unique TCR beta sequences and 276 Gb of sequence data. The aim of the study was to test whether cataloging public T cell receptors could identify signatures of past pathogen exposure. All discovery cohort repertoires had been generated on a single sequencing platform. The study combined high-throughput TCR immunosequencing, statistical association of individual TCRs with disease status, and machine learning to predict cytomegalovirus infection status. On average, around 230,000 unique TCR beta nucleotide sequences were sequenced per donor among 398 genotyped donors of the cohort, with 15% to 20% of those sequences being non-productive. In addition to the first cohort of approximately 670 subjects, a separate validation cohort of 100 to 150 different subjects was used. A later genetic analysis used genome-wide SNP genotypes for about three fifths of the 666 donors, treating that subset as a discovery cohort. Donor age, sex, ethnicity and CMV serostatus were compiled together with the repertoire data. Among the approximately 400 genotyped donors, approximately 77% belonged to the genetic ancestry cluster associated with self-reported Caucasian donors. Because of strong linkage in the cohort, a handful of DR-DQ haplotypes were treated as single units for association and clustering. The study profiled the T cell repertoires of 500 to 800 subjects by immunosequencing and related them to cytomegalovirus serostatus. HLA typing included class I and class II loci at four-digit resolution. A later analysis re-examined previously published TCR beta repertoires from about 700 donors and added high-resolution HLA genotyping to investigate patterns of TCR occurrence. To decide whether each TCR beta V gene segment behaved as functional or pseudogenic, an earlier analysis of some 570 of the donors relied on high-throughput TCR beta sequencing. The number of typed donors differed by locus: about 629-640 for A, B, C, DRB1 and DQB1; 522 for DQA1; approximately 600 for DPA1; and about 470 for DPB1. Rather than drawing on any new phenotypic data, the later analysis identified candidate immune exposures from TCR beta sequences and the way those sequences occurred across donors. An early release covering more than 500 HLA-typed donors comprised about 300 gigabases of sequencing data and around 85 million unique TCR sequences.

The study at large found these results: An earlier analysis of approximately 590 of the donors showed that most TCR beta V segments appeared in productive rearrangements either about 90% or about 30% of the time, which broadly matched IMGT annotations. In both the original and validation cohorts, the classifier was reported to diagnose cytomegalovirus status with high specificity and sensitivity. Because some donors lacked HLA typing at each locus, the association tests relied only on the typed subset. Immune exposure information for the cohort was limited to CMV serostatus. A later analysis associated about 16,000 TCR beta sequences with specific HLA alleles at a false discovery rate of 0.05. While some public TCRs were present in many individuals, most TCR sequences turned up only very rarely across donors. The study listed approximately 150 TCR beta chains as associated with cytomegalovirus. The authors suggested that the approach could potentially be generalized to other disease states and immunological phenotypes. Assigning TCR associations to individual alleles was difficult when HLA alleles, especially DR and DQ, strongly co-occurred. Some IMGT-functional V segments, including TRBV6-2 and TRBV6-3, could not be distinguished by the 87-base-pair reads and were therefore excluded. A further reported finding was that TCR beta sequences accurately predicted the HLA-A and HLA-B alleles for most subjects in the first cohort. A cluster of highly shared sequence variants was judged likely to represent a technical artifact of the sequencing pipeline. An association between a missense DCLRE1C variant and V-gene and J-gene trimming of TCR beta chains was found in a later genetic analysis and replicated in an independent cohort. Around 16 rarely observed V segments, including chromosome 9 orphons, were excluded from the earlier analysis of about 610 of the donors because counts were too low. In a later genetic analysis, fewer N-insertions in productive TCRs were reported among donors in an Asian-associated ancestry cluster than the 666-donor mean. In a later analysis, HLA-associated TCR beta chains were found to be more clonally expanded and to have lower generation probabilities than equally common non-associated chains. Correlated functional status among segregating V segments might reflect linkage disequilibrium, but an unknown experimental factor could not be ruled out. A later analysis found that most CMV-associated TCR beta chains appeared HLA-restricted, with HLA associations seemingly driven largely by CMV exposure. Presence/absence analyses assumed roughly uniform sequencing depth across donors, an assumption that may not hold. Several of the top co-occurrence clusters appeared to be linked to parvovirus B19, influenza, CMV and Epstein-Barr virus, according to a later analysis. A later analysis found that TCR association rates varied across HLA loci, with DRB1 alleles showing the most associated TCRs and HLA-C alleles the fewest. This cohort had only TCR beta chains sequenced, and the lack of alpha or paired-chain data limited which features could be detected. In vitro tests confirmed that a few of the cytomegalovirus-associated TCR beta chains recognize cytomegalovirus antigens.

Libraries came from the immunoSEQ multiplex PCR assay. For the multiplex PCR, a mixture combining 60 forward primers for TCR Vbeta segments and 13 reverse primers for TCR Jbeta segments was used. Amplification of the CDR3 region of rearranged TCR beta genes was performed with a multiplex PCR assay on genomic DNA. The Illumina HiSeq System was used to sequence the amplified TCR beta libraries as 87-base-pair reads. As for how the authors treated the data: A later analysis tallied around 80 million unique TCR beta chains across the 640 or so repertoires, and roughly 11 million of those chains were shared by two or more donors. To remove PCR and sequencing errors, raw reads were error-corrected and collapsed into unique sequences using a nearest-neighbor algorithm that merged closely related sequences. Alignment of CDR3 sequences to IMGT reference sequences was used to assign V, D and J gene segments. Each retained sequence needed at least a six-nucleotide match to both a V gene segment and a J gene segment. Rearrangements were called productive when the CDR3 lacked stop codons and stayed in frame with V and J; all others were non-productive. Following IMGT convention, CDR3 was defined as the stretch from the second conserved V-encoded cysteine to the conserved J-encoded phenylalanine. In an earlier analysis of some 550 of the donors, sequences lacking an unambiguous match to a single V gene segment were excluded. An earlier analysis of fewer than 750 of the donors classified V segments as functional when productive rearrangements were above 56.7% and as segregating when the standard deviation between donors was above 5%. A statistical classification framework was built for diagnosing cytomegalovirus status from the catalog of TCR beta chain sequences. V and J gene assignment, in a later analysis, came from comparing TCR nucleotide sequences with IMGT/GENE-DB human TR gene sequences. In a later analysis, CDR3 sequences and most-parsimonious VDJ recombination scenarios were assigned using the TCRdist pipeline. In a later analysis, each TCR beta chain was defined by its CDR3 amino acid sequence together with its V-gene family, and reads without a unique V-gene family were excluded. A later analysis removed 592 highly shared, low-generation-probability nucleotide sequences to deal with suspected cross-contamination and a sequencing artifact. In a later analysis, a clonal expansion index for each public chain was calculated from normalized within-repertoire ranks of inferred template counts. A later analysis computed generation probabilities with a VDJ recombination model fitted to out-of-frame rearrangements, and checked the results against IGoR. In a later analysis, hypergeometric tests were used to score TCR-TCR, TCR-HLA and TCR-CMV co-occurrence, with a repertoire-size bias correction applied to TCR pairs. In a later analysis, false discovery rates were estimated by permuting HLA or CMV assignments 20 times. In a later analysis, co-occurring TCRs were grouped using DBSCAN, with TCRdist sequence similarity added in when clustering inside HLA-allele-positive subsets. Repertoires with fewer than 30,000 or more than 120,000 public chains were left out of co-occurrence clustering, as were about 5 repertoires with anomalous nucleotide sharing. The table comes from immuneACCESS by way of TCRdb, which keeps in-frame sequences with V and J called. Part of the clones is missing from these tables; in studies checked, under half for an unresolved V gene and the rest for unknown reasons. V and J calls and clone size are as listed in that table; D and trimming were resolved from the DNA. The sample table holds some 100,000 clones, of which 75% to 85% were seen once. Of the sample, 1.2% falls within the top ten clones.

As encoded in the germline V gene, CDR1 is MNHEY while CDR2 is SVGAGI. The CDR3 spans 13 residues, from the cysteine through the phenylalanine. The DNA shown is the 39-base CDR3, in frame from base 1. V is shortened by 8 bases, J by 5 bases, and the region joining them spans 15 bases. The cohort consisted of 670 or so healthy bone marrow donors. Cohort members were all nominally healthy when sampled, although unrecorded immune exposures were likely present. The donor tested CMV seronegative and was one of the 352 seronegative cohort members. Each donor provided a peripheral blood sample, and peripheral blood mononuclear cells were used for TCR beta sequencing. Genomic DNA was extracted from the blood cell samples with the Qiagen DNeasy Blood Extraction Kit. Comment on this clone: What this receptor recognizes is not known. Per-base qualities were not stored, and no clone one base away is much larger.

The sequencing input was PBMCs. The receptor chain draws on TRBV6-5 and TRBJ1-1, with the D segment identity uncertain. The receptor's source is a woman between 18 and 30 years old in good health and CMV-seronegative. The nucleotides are TGTGCCAGCCAGTACCCGGGAGGGACTGAAGCTTTCTTT. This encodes CASQYPGGTEAFF.